This T cell receptor (beta chain) was obtained from a study of blood T cells in healthy people across ages. Whole-study results and caveats: The long-lived group displayed more naive CD4+ cells, plus higher diversity, than the aged donors did.

The V and J ends lost 0 bases and 0 bases, in that order; junction bases with no gene match: 7. Germline V gene data show CDR1 as MNHEY and CDR2 as SVGEGT. The CDR3 consists of 18 residues. This clonotype appeared many times. Its antigen is not known. A sample-barcoded 5' primer and a J-beta primer mix were used in a second PCR of roughly 6 to 11 cycles. Each cDNA molecule received a tag from a template-switch adaptor that had 12 random nucleotides. TCRdb used MiXCR to reprocess the 5' RACE reads, holding one entry per CDR3 protein. Among hundreds of thousands of distinct CDR3 sequences listed, approximately 31% were seen once.

What was sequenced was blood. The clonotype was recovered from a woman of 80 years or more in good health. The rearrangement links TRBV6-2 or TRBV6-3 to TRBJ2-5; 10 nucleotides align to TRBD2. CDR3 sequence reads: CASSYSPALAGDQETQYF. CDR3 DNA: TGTGCCAGCAGTTACTCCCCCGCTCTAGCGGGGGACCAAGAGACCCAGTACTTC.